A single sample gave rise to the 20 T cell receptor beta chains below, sequenced in a study of blood T cell repertoires in COVID-19. TCRdb's table, derived via immunoSEQ multiplex PCR, lists solely in-frame clones and lacks some. The sample holds around 130,000 clones, about 90% seen once. Sequencing input: peripheral blood. The receptor set was obtained from a woman in her forties or fifties who had recovered from COVID-19.

The chain has TRBV24-1 and TRBJ2-7; 12 nucleotides match TRBD2. Per germline, CDR1 KGHDR and CDR2 SFDVKD. The V gene end was trimmed by 0 bases and the J gene end by 13 bases; junction bases not matched to a gene: 3. The CDR3 runs to 13 residues. DNA of the CDR3: TGTGCCACCAGTGATTTGGCTAGCGGGAGGGTCTACTTC. Amino acids: CATSDLASGRVYF.

This clone was found once. The chain joins TRBV5-4 to TRBJ1-4; D is unresolved. The CDR3 runs 13 residues. The germline V and J ends were trimmed by 1 base and 7 bases, with 8 bases remaining between them. The germline CDR1 and CDR2 sequences are SGHNT and YYREEE (reference sequence). This chain's CDR3 is CASSLRGAEKLFF. The CDR3 nucleotides read TGTGCCAGCAGCTTGCGGGGAGCTGAAAAACTGTTTTTT.

CDR3 sequence: CASSRLSGSLANEQFF. CDR3 DNA: TGCGCCAGCAGCCGCCTTAGCGGGAGTCTGGCGAATGAGCAGTTCTTC. This chain connects TRBV4-1 to TRBJ2-1, with TRBD2 matching 9 bases. V shed 4 bases, J shed 7 bases, and the junction held 11 bases outside the gene matches. CDR1 MGHRA and CDR2 YSYEKL come from the germline V gene. The length of the CDR3 is 16 residues.

This sequence joins TRBV4-1 and TRBJ2-1; 12 bases agree with TRBD2. Germline V gene data show CDR1 as MGHRA and CDR2 as YSYEKL. V was pared by 5 bases and J by 5 bases, with 22 bases of the junction left unmatched. The CDR3 extends over 21 amino acids. The chain's CDR3 is CASSGQVQGLAGPRVDNEQFF. The CDR3 DNA is TGCGCCAGCAGCGGTCAGGTACAGGGACTAGCGGGCCCAAGGGTAGACAATGAGCAGTTCTTC.

The chain couples TRBV6-1 to TRBJ2-3; 11 nucleotides align to TRBD2. V shed 4 bases, J shed 5 bases, and the junction held 8 bases outside the gene matches. The CDR3 spans 16 residues. Germline CDR1 reads MNHNS; CDR2 reads SASEGT. This CDR3 is CASSAGLAAWGDTQYF. The CDR3 region has the DNA TGTGCCAGCAGTGCGGGACTAGCGGCATGGGGAGATACGCAGTATTTT.

The chain recombines TRBV4-3 with TRBJ2-7, with 11 bases matching TRBD2. After removal of 3 bases from V and 4 bases from J, the junction contained 5 bases not matched to a gene. Germline V gene data show CDR1 as LGHNA and CDR2 as YSLEER. This CDR3 comprises 15 residues. CDR3 residues: CASSHELAGGYEQYF. In DNA, the CDR3 is TGCGCCAGCAGCCACGAGCTAGCGGGAGGTTACGAGCAGTACTTC.

This chain joins TRBV6-4 and TRBJ2-7; 9 bases agree with TRBD2. Unmatched junction bases numbered 4, after V lost 4 bases and J lost 9 bases. CDR3 length: 12 residues. The germline V gene has CDR1 MRHNA and CDR2 SNTAGT. This chain's CDR3 is CASSGGLAGQYF. The CDR3, as DNA: TGTGCCAGCAGTGGGGGACTAGCCGGGCAGTACTTC.

V gene TRBV24-1 combines with J gene TRBJ2-3; 7 bases map to TRBD2. Germline-derived CDR1 and CDR2 are KGHDR and SFDVKD. Unmatched junction bases numbered 5, after V lost 9 bases and J lost 0 bases. The CDR3 is made up of 14 amino acids. The CDR3 loop reads CATRSSGSTDTQYF. The CDR3 DNA reads as TGTGCCACCCGTTCTAGCGGAAGCACAGATACGCAGTATTTT.

V usage is TRBV11-3 and J usage is TRBJ2-5, with 10 bases matching TRBD1. Germline CDR1 SGHNT, CDR2 YENEEA. Losses at the gene ends were 0 bases for V and 5 bases for J; bases not matched to a gene: 6. The CDR3 is 16 residues long. The DNA of the CDR3 is TGTGCCAGCAGCTTAGATCCCGGGACAGGGGACGAGACCCAGTACTTC. Amino acid sequence: CASSLDPGTGDETQYF.

V is TRBV7-2 and J is TRBJ2-7, with 9 bases that match TRBD2. Losses at the gene ends were 1 base for V and 5 bases for J; bases not matched to a gene: 3. The V gene's germline CDR1 is SGHTA and CDR2 FQGNSA. The length of the CDR3 is 14 residues. The CDR3 sequence is CASSLGPSGDEQYF. CDR3 coding DNA: TGTGCCAGCAGCTTAGGGCCTAGCGGGGACGAGCAGTACTTC.

The chain has TRBV18 and TRBJ2-1; 13 bases line up with TRBD2. V gave up 4 bases and J gave up 8 bases; unmatched junction bases: 17. This CDR3 has 19 amino acids. Germline CDR1 and CDR2: KGHSH and LQKENI. CDR3 in amino acids: CASSRRPLAGGPIGDEQFF. The CDR3 bases are TGTGCCAGCTCACGACGTCCACTAGCGGGAGGGCCGATCGGCGATGAGCAGTTCTTC.

The chain recombines TRBV5-1 with TRBJ2-3; TRBD2 aligns across 9 bases. This CDR3 has 15 amino acids. The trim removed 2 bases at V and 5 bases at J, leaving 6 bases unmatched. Germline V lookup: CDR1 SGHRS, CDR2 YFSETQ. CDR3 coding DNA: TGCGCCAGCAGCTTCCCTAGCGGGGACGGAGATACGCAGTATTTT. It yields the protein CASSFPSGDGDTQYF. Complete variable domain (other parts from reference TRBV5-1 and TRBJ2-3): KAGVTQTPRYLIKTRGQQVTLSCSPISGHRSVSWYQQTPGQGLQFLFEYFSETQRNKGNFPGRFSGRQFSNSRSEMNVSTLELGDSALYLCASSFPSGDGDTQYFGPGTRLTVL.

The chain uses TRBV20-1 and TRBJ1-6; TRBD1 is a possible D gene (5 bases). Germline assignment: CDR1 DFQATT and CDR2 SNEGSKA (reference sequence). V lost 3 bases to trimming and J lost 9 bases, with 15 bases between them. CDR3 length equals 14 residues. Written as DNA, the CDR3 is TGCAGTGCTAGTCCAAGCGACAGATCTTCACCCCTCCACTTT. Translation: CSASPSDRSSPLHF.

The chain recombines TRBV2 with TRBJ2-2; a possible D gene is TRBD2 (5 bases). Looked up from germline, CDR1 is SNHLY and CDR2 is FYNNEI. The CDR3 has 13 amino acids. The V gene lost 4 bases and the J gene lost 7 bases, with 10 bases spanning the gap. The CDR3 is CASSVEGSGELFF. The CDR3, as DNA: TGTGCCAGCAGTGTTGAGGGCAGCGGGGAGCTGTTTTTT.

In this sample, this clone turned up once. The chain carries TRBV11-2 and TRBJ1-2, with 10 bases fitting TRBD1. CDR1 is SGHAT and CDR2 is FQNNGV in the germline V gene. The V segment lost 5 bases and the J segment 7 bases; nucleotides outside the gene matches: 4. The CDR3 loop spans 13 amino acids. DNA for the CDR3: TGTGCCAGCAGCCGACAGGGGGCGGGTGGCTACACCTTC. Translating it yields CASSRQGAGGYTF.

The rearrangement links TRBV4-2 to TRBJ2-3; D is possibly TRBD2 (5 bases). This CDR3 has 15 amino acids. Germline V gene data show CDR1 as LGHNA and CDR2 as YNFKEQ. V lost 4 bases, J lost 6 bases, and 17 bases lay in between. The CDR3 DNA reads TGTGCCAGCAGCCCCCGAGGAGGACTGAGGGATACGCAGTATTTT. This codes for CASSPRGGLRDTQYF.

This chain connects TRBV9 to TRBJ1-3, with no clear D. V dropped 0 bases and J dropped 2 bases, with 12 bases sitting between them. CDR1 is SGDLS, CDR2 YYNGEE, per germline. The CDR3 contains 16 residues. The CDR3 sequence is CASSVGIGLTGNTIYF. For the CDR3, the DNA is TGTGCCAGCAGCGTAGGAATAGGACTCACTGGAAACACCATATATTTT.

The J gene is TRBJ1-1, the V gene TRBV27; 9 bases line up with TRBD1. The CDR3 is made up of 20 amino acids. CDR1 is MNHEY and CDR2 is SMNVEV in the germline V gene (reference sequence). Losses at the gene ends were 4 bases for V and 4 bases for J; bases not matched to a gene: 22. The CDR3 sequence is CASSSRWDRVTARKGTEAFF. The CDR3 DNA is TGTGCCAGCAGTTCTCGGTGGGACAGGGTAACGGCGAGAAAGGGCACTGAAGCTTTCTTT.

V and J are TRBV6-5 and TRBJ2-7; D possibly corresponds to TRBD1 (5 bases). Germline assignment: CDR1 MNHEY and CDR2 SVGAGI. There are 12 residues in the CDR3. V lost 8 bases and J 3 bases, leaving 11 bases between the germline ends. The CDR3 spells CASPLQGYEQYF. The CDR3 region has the DNA TGTGCCAGCCCACTCCAGGGCTACGAGCAGTACTTC.

The chain couples TRBV5-4 to TRBJ1-3, with D tentatively TRBD1 (5 bases). V was clipped by 4 bases and J by 0 bases, with 14 bases between them. CDR3 length equals 16 residues. Germline V lookup: CDR1 SGHNT, CDR2 YYREEE (reference sequence). CDR3 nucleotide sequence: TGTGCCAGCAGCGTCCAGGGAGGGTTCTCTGGAAACACCATATATTTT. Its protein product is CASSVQGGFSGNTIYF.